The sequence of this TCR beta chain was determined in a study of breast tumors, draining lymph nodes, adjacent tissues. Notes on the study in general: Tumors had less TCR diversity than lymph nodes, more than nontumor tissue. Tumor T cell lymph node origin was a supported hypothesis, not proven.

This CDR3 contains 17 residues. Per germline, CDR1 KGHDR and CDR2 SFDVKD. Trimming removed 3 bases from V and 0 bases from J; junction bases left unmatched: 8. Breast cancer patients provided tissue from their axillary draining lymph nodes. This clonotype appeared many times. The antigen remains undetermined. MiXCR, run by TCRdb on the multiplex PCR reads, gives a single entry per CDR3 protein. The sample carries some 120,000 distinct CDR3 sequences, 20% recorded once. Sequenced sample: axillary lymph node tissue. This clonotype was obtained from a female donor with breast cancer. Some clones in this sample may be carry-over from other donors' samples. The V gene is TRBV24-1, the J gene TRBJ2-3; the match to TRBD2 covers 7 bases. The CDR3 is CATSDLTPGLSTDTQYF. In DNA form, the CDR3 reads TGTGCCACCAGTGATCTAACACCGGGACTAAGCACAGATACGCAGTATTTT.